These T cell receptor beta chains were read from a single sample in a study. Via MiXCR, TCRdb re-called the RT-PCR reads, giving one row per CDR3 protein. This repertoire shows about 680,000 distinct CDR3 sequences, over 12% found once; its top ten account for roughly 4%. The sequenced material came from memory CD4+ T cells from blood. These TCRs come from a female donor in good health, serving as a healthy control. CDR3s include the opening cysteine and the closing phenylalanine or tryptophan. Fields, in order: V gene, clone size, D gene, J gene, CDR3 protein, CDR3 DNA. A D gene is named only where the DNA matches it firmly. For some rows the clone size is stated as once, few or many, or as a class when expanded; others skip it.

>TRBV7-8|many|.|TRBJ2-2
CASSLSRGNTGELFF
TGTGCCAGCAGCTTAAGCAGGGGGAACACCGGGGAGCTGTTTTTT
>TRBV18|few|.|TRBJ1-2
CASSPSQGYYGYTF
TGTGCCAGCTCTCCCAGCCAGGGGTACTATGGCTACACCTTC
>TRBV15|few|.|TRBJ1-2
CATSRDRTSNYGYTF
TGTGCCACCAGCAGAGATAGGACCTCTAACTATGGCTACACCTTC
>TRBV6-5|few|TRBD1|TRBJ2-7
CASSYDNRGLEQYF
TGTGCCAGCAGTTACGATAACAGGGGGCTAGAGCAGTACTTC
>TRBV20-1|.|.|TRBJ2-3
CSARDLAGWGTDTQYF
TGCAGTGCTAGAGATTTGGCAGGATGGGGTACAGATACGCAGTATTTT
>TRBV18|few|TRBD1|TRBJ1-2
CASSLGQGRDYGYTF
TGTGCCAGCTCACTTGGACAGGGTCGAGACTATGGCTACACCTTC
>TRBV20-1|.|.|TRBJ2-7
CSARTGIDSYEQYF
TGCAGTGCCCGTACCGGGATCGACTCCTACGAGCAGTACTTC
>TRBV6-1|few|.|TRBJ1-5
CASSEAPSAGNQPQHF
TGTGCCAGCAGTGAAGCGCCATCGGCGGGTAATCAGCCCCAGCATTTT
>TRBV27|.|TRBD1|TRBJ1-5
CASSLTGGRQPQHF
TGTGCCAGCAGTTTGACAGGGGGTAGGCAGCCCCAGCATTTT
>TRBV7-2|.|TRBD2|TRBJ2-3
CASSAAGGGTDTQYF
TGTGCCAGCAGCGCAGCGGGAGGGGGCACAGATACGCAGTATTTT
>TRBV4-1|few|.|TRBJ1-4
CASSQDRPGALINSNEKLFF
TGCGCCAGCAGCCAAGATCGGCCAGGGGCTCTCATCAACTCTAATGAAAAACTGTTTTTT
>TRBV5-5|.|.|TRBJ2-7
CASSRTQGFGEQYF
TGTGCCAGCAGCCGAACACAGGGATTTGGCGAGCAGTACTTC
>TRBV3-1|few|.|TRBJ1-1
CASSREGGLTTEAFF
TGTGCCAGCAGCCGGGAGGGTGGGTTGACGACTGAAGCTTTCTTT
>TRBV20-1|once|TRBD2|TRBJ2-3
CSKTSYSGSSTDTQYF
TGCAGTAAAACTTCCTATAGCGGGAGTAGCACAGATACGCAGTATTTT
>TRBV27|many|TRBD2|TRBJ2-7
CASSVGTSGGVYEQYF
TGTGCCAGCAGTGTCGGGACTAGCGGGGGGGTCTACGAGCAGTACTTC
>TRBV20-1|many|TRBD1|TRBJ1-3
CSARDSDRGLDTIYF
TGCAGTGCTAGAGACTCCGACAGGGGGCTTGACACCATATATTTT
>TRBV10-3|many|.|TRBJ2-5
CAIRGGGQLQETQYF
TGTGCCATCAGGGGGGGGGGACAGCTCCAAGAGACCCAGTACTTC
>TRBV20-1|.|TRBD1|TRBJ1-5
CSARPLQGAGDQPQHF
TGCAGTGCTCGACCCCTACAGGGGGCCGGGGACCAGCCCCAGCATTTT
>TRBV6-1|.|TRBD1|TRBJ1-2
CASSFDRGPRGYTF
TGTGCCAGCAGCTTTGACAGGGGCCCAAGGGGCTACACCTTC
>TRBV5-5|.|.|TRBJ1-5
CASSLSSPVNQPQHF
TGTGCCAGCAGCTTGTCATCCCCGGTCAATCAGCCCCAGCATTTT